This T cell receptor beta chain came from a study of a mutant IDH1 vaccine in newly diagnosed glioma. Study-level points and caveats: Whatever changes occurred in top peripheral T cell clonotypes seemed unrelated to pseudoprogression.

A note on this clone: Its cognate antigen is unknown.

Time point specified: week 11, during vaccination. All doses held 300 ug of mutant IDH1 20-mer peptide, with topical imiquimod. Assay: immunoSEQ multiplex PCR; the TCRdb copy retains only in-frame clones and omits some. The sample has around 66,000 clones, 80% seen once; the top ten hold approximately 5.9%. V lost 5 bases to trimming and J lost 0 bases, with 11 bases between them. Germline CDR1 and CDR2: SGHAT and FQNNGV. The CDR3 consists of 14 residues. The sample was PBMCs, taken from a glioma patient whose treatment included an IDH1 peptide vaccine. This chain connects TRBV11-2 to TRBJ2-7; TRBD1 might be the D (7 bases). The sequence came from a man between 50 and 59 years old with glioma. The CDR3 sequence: CASSHRGLSYEQYF. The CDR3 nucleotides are TGTGCCAGCAGCCACAGGGGACTCTCCTACGAGCAGTACTTC.